This record concerns one T cell receptor beta chain sequence. This sample is part of a study of blood T cell repertoires in COVID-19. Study summary: The study drew acute and convalescent COVID-19 samples from the United States, Italy and Spain. T cells, B-cell-depleted T cells, or PBMCs supplied cDNA or gDNA.

The V gene lost 5 bases and the J gene lost 8 bases, with 15 bases spanning the gap. Germline-derived CDR1 and CDR2 are MNHEY and SVGAGI. This CDR3 has 13 residues. The participants were between about 18 and 89 years old and came from some 23 US areas. Exposed volunteers were people who met a COVID-19 case within 2 weeks before study entry. Repertoires were generated with immunoSEQ multiplex PCR, while TCRdb's copy carries only in-frame clones and drops some. The repertoire holds some 300,000 clones, with around 92% as singletons. Material: PBMCs or T cells enriched from blood (not recorded which). This sequence joins TRBV6-5 and TRBJ1-2; TRBD1 might be the D (6 bases). This sequence was found in a woman between 50 and 59 years old who had been exposed to COVID-19. The CDR3 coding sequence is TGTGCCAGCAGTAATCAGGGGCTTCGAGGCTACACCTTC. Translated: CASSNQGLRGYTF.